This T cell receptor beta chain was identified in a study of T cells in Graves' hyperthyroidism and ophthalmopathy. General study results and limits: Blood also held most thyroid clonotypes expanded beyond 0.001. Ophthalmopathy onset followed model prediction by a median approximately 7 months. Ophthalmopathy and stable hyperthyroidism were told apart by a 13 V-J model.

Under 3 months was the duration of disease in ophthalmopathy patients, who also had a Clinical Activity Score of at least 3 and a NOSPECS grade of at least 4. In germline, CDR1 is DFQATT, CDR2 SNEGSKA (reference sequence). With V trimmed by 2 bases and J by 4 bases, 7 bases remained unmatched. This CDR3 has 15 amino acids. This clonotype was counted between two and nine times. What it recognizes is unknown. The investigators amplified TCR beta CDR3 regions from RNA transcripts. The HTBI set primed first-round TCR CDR3 RT-PCR. One entry per CDR3 protein results from TCRdb running MiXCR on the multiplex PCR reads. The sample consists of around 300,000 distinct CDR3 sequences, around 22% of them appearing once.

This clonotype was sampled from a man aged 25-45 years with Graves' ophthalmopathy. This rearrangement joins TRBV20-1 to TRBJ2-3; 9 nucleotides agree with TRBD2. The specimen was blood. The CDR3 DNA reads as TGCAGTGCTAGAAAACTAGCGGGTTGGTCAGATACGCAGTATTTT. Amino acids: CSARKLAGWSDTQYF.